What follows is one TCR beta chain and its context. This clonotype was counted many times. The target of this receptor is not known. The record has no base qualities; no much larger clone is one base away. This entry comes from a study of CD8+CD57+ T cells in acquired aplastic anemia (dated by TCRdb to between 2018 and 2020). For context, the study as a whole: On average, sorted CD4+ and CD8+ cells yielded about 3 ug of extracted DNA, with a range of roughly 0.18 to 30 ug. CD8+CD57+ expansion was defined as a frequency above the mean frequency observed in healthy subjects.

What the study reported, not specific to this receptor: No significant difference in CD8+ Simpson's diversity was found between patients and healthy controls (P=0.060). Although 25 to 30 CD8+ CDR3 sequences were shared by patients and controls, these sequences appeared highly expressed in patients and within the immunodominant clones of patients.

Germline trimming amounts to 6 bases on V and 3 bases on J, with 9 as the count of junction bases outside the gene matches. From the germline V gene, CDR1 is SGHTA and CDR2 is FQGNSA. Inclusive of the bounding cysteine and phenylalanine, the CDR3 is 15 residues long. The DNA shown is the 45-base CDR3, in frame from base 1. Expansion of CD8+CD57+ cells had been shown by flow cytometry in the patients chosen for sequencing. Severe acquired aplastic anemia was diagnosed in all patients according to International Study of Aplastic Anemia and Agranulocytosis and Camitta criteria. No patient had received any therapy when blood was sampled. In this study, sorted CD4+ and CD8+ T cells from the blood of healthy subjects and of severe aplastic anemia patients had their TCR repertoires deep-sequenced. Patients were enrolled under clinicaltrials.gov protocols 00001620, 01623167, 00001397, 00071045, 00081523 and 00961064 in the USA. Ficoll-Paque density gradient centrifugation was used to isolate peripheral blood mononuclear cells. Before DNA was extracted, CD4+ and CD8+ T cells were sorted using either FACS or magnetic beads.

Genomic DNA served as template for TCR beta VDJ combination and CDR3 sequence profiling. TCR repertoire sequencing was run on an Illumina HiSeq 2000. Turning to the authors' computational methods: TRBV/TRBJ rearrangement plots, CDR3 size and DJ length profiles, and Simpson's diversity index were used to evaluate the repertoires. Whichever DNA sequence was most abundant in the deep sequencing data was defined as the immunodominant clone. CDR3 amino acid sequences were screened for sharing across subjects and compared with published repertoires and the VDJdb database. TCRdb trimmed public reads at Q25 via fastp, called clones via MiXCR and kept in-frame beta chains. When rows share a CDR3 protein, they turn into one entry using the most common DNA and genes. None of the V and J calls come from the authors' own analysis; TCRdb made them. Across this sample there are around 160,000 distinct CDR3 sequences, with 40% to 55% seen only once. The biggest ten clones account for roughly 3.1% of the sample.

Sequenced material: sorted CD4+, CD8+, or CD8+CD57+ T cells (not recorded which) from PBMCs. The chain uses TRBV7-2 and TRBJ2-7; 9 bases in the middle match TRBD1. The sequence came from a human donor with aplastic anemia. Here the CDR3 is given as CASSLGQGIIYEQYF. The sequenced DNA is TGTGCCAGCAGTCTTGGACAGGGGATTATCTACGAGCAGTACTTC.